These 23 T cell receptor beta chains share one sample of origin, sequenced in a study of blood T cell repertoires in COVID-19 (TCRdb year 2020). The library was produced with the immunoSEQ multiplex PCR assay. TCRdb provides this immuneACCESS table in a form limited to in-frame rearrangements. Some clones are lacking; in checked studies, under half of them reflect an unresolved V gene, and why the rest are absent is not known. Here the sample has under 200,000 clones; about 88% occur a single time. The ten biggest clones cover 0.99% of the sample. The material sequenced was peripheral blood. The receptors here all came from a man aged 18 to 35 with acute or convalescent COVID-19.

This chain connects TRBV6-2 or TRBV6-3 to TRBJ1-2; D ambiguous. V was cut by 2 bases and J by 0 bases, with 13 bases left in between. The CDR3 has 16 residues. CDR1 and CDR2 from the germline V gene are MNHEY and SVGEGT. The CDR3, as DNA: TGTGCCAGCAGTTACGGCCCGGGAGGCTCTAACTATGGCTACACCTTC. The encoded protein is CASSYGPGGSNYGYTF.

This rearrangement joins TRBV5-5 to TRBJ2-2; 8 bases align to TRBD2. The germline CDR1 and CDR2 sequences are SGHKS and YYEKEE (reference sequence). Trimming at V came to 2 bases and at J to 4 bases, leaving 16 bases not matched to a gene. The CDR3 sequence is 19 residues long. The CDR3 nucleotides read TGTGCCAGCAGCTTCCGGGTAGCGGGGCCCGGCCGGAGCACCGGGGAGCTGTTTTTT. This gives the protein CASSFRVAGPGRSTGELFF.

This chain joins TRBV7-9 and TRBJ2-7; 12 bases are shared with TRBD2. The V gene's germline CDR1 is SEHNR and CDR2 FQNEAQ (reference sequence). The V segment lost 5 bases and the J segment 1 base; nucleotides outside the gene matches: 0. CDR3 length equals 14 residues. CDR3 DNA sequence: TGTGCCAGCAGCACTAGCGGGGGGTCCTACGAGCAGTACTTC. Translating it yields CASSTSGGSYEQYF.

The CDR3 loop reads CASSGTSRSTDTQYF. The CDR3 coding sequence is TGTGCCAGCAGTGGGACTAGCCGTAGCACAGATACGCAGTATTTT. This chain connects TRBV2 to TRBJ2-3; 8 nucleotides match TRBD2. V shed 4 bases and J 0 bases; nucleotides not matched to a gene: 3. The germline V gene has CDR1 SNHLY and CDR2 FYNNEI. The CDR3 runs 15 residues.

The chain uses TRBV18 and TRBJ2-7; 7 nucleotides align to TRBD1. After removal of 6 bases from V and 6 bases from J, the junction contained 5 bases not matched to a gene. Per germline, CDR1 KGHSH and CDR2 LQKENI. The CDR3 covers 12 residues. The CDR3 loop is CASSPNRGEQYV. CDR3 coding DNA: TGTGCCAGCTCCCCCAACAGGGGCGAGCAGTACGTC.

V is TRBV9 and J is TRBJ2-3; D unclear. The CDR3 has 16 residues. In germline, CDR1 is SGDLS, CDR2 YYNGEE. The V end lost 0 bases, the J end lost 0 bases, and 11 bases lay between the germline ends. CDR3 loop: CASSVDPGSSTDTQYF. In nucleotides, the CDR3 is TGTGCCAGCAGCGTAGACCCCGGTAGTAGCACAGATACGCAGTATTTT.

J is TRBJ2-1 and V is TRBV28; 9 bases are shared with TRBD2. The length of the CDR3 is 15 residues. Germline CDR1 and CDR2: MDHEN and SYDVKM. The V segment lost 4 bases and the J segment 8 bases; nucleotides outside the gene matches: 9. The CDR3 here is CASSSSGTSRDEQFF. The CDR3 nucleotides are TGTGCCAGCAGTTCCTCCGGGACTAGCCGTGATGAGCAGTTCTTC.

This chain uses TRBV30 with TRBJ2-7; weak D call: TRBD1 (5 bases). The CDR3 spans 14 residues. Germline CDR1 and CDR2: GTSNPN and SVGIG (reference sequence). Trimming cost V 3 bases and J 4 bases, with 16 bases left between them. The chain's CDR3 is CAWSLGQGGYEQYF. The CDR3 coding sequence is TGTGCCTGGAGCCTCGGCCAGGGTGGTTACGAGCAGTACTTC.

The CDR3 loop is CATSDAGLGTDTQYF. The CDR3, as DNA: TGTGCCACCAGTGACGCCGGACTTGGCACAGATACGCAGTATTTT. The gene calls are TRBV24-1 and TRBJ2-3; possible D gene TRBD2, 5 bases. Germline V lookup: CDR1 KGHDR, CDR2 SFDVKD. V gave up 4 bases and J gave up 1 base, with 11 bases separating them. The CDR3 loop spans 15 amino acids.

The gene calls are TRBV28 and TRBJ2-1, with D perhaps matching TRBD2 (5 bases). CDR3 size: 13 residues. Trimming pared 3 bases from V and 6 bases from J, leaving 9 bases between. CDR1 is MDHEN, CDR2 SYDVKM, per germline. DNA for the CDR3: TGTGCCAGCAGTTTTGGACTGGGCAATGAGCAGTTCTTC. It yields the protein CASSFGLGNEQFF.

This chain links TRBV7-2 with TRBJ2-5; 9 bases align to TRBD1. In germline, CDR1 is SGHTA, CDR2 FQGNSA. Germline trimming cut 5 bases from V and 4 bases from J; bases unmatched to any gene: 8. The length of the CDR3 is 15 residues. The CDR3 coding sequence is TGTGCCAGCAGCATTGGACAGGGGAGGAGAGAGACCCAGTACTTC. It encodes CASSIGQGRRETQYF.

This chain links TRBV7-9 with TRBJ2-7; TRBD2 might be the D (5 bases). The CDR3 runs to 13 residues. Trimming left V 6 bases short and J 0 bases short, with 9 bases between. CDR1 and CDR2 from the germline V gene are SEHNR and FQNEAQ (reference sequence). The CDR3 region is CASRRADSYEQYF. CDR3 coding DNA: TGTGCCAGCAGGCGAGCGGACTCCTACGAGCAGTACTTC.

The table lists this clone with a count of one. This same CDR3 is encoded by further DNA sequences in the sample. Here the CDR3 reads CASSFGGGDTQYF. The DNA of the CDR3 is TGTGCCAGCAGCTTTGGGGGCGGAGATACGCAGTATTTT. The chain is built from TRBV7-3 and TRBJ2-3; tentatively, D is TRBD1 (6 bases). In germline, CDR1 is SGHTA, CDR2 FQGTGA. This CDR3 has 13 residues. The V end lost 3 bases, the J end lost 5 bases, and 9 bases lay between the germline ends.

This chain connects TRBV2 to TRBJ1-6; D is ambiguous. CDR3 length: 16 amino acids. Germline V gives CDR1 SNHLY, CDR2 FYNNEI. Trimming shortened V by 2 bases and J by 0 bases, and 8 bases separated the two germline ends. CDR3 DNA sequence: TGTGCCAGCAGTGAATCGCTGAGCTCCTATAATTCACCCCTCCACTTT. Translating gives CASSESLSSYNSPLHF. The variable domain in full, completed from reference TRBV2 and TRBJ1-6, reads EPEVTQTPSHQVTQMGQEVILRCVPISNHLYFYWYRQILGQKVEFLVSFYNNEISEKSEIFDDQFSVERPDGSNFTLKIRSTKLEDSAMYFCASSESLSSYNSPLHFGNGTRLTVT.

The rearrangement joins TRBV11-2 to TRBJ2-7, with D perhaps TRBD2 (6 bases). The CDR3 consists of 12 residues. Trimming took 3 bases from V and 7 from J, leaving 10 bases between them. Germline lookup yields CDR1 SGHAT and CDR2 FQNNGV. The DNA for the CDR3 is TGTGCCAGCAGCTTTGGGGGGAGAGAGCAGTACGTC. It codes for CASSFGGREQYV.

J is TRBJ2-1 and V is TRBV6-4; D possibly corresponds to TRBD2 (6 bases). Trimming removed 6 bases from V and 2 bases from J, with 14 bases in between. CDR1 MRHNA and CDR2 SNTAGT come from the germline V gene. The CDR3 is 15 residues long. This CDR3 is CASRVTSSTYNEQFF. The CDR3 DNA reads TGTGCCAGCAGAGTTACTAGCAGCACCTACAATGAGCAGTTCTTC.

This chain's CDR3 is CASSRTGVSYEQYV. The CDR3 DNA is TGTGCCAGCAGCCGGACAGGGGTCTCCTACGAGCAGTACGTC. The chain joins TRBV7-9 to TRBJ2-7; 9 positions match TRBD1. V was pared by 5 bases and J by 0 bases, with 2 bases of the junction left unmatched. The CDR3 sequence is 14 residues long. Germline CDR1 is SEHNR and CDR2 is FQNEAQ (reference sequence).

The CDR3 DNA reads TGTGCCAGCAGCTTGGGGGACAGGGTAGGCGGAAACACCATATATTTT. It is translated as CASSLGDRVGGNTIYF. The rearrangement uses TRBV5-4 and TRBJ1-3; 9 positions agree with TRBD1. This CDR3 contains 16 residues. V trimming: 0 bases; J trimming: 4 bases; junction bases outside the gene matches: 5. Germline V lookup: CDR1 SGHNT, CDR2 YYREEE (reference sequence).

CDR3 in DNA: TGTGCCTGGTCTGAACAGGGCCATGAGCAGTTCTTC. Protein: CAWSEQGHEQFF. The gene calls are TRBV30 and TRBJ2-1, with a weak D call TRBD1 (6 bases). Trimming took 5 bases from V and 8 from J, leaving 13 bases between them. From germline, CDR1 is GTSNPN and CDR2 SVGIG (reference sequence). This CDR3 has 12 residues.

The CDR3 DNA reads TGTGCCAGCAGTGGAAACCAGGGGCCATCGTACAATGAGCAGTTCTTC. It codes for CASSGNQGPSYNEQFF. The chain joins TRBV2 to TRBJ2-1, with D perhaps TRBD1 (6 bases). CDR3 length equals 16 residues. With 4 bases removed from V and 4 bases from J, the gap between germline ends came to 17 bases. Germline V lookup: CDR1 SNHLY, CDR2 FYNNEI.

This clone was detected once. The chain recombines TRBV12-5 with TRBJ1-1; TRBD1 matches 7 bases. Germline V CDR1 and CDR2: LGHNT, FRNRAP. This CDR3 contains 16 residues. V shed 0 bases, J shed 4 bases, and the junction held 8 bases outside the gene matches. The chain's CDR3 is CASGLVMIPGGTEAFF. CDR3 DNA sequence: TGTGCTAGTGGTTTGGTTATGATCCCAGGGGGCACTGAAGCTTTCTTT.

The chain combines TRBV29-1 with TRBJ1-4, with 8 bases aligning to TRBD1. Unmatched junction bases numbered 9, after V lost 4 bases and J lost 8 bases. This CDR3 has 14 amino acids. Germline CDR1 and CDR2: SQVTM and ANQGSEA. The CDR3 loop reads CSVGVTGVGEKLFF. CDR3 DNA: TGCAGCGTTGGCGTGACAGGGGTGGGGGAAAAACTGTTTTTT.

The V and J genes are TRBV2 and TRBJ2-1, with TRBD2 matching over 10 bases. V shed 8 bases, J shed 7 bases, and the junction held 14 bases outside the gene matches. Germline V gives CDR1 SNHLY, CDR2 FYNNEI. CDR3 length equals 16 residues. This chain's CDR3 is CASSEGGLARGNEQFF. CDR3 coding DNA: TGTGCCAGCTCCGAAGGGGGACTAGCGAGGGGAAATGAGCAGTTCTTC.